This T cell receptor (beta chain) was observed in a study of blood T cell repertoires in COVID-19. Study background: Sources were T cells, B-cell-depleted T cells, or PBMCs; the material itself was cDNA or gDNA.

TCRdb keeps only in-frame clones here, not all; method: immunoSEQ multiplex PCR. Of tens of thousands of clones detected, about nine tenths appear once; the ten largest clones hold 7% to 10%. This clone has only one observation. The source is a woman aged 70 to 79 with active COVID-19. Sequenced sample: peripheral blood.

CDR3 amino acids: CASSSGQYNEQFF. The CDR3 DNA reads TGTGCCAGCAGCTCCGGACAATACAATGAGCAGTTCTTC. The chain has TRBV12-3 or TRBV12-4 and TRBJ2-1; D might be TRBD1 (5 bases). Between the trimmed V and J ends, which lost 6 bases and 4 bases, there was a span of 10 bases. This CDR3 contains 13 residues.